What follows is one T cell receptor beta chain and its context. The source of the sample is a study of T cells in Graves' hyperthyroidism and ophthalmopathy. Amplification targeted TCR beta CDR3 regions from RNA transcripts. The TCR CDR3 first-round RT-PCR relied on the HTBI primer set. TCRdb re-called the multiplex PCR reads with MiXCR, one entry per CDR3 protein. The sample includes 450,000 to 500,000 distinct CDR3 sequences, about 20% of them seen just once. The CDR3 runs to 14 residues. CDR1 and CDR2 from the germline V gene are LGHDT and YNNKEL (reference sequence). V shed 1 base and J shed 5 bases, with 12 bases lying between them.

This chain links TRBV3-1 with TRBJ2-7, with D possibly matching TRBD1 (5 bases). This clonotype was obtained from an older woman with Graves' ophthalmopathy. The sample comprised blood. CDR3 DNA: TGTGCCAGCAGCCAAGGGGGCGACTCAAACGAGCAGTACTTC. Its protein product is CASSQGGDSNEQYF.